The TCR beta chain described here comes from a study of blood T cell repertoires in COVID-19. Study-wide context: Acute and convalescent COVID-19 specimens originated in the United States, Italy and Spain.

TCRdb's table, derived via immunoSEQ multiplex PCR, lists solely in-frame clones and lacks some. The sample gives fewer than 150,000 clones, around 77% of which show up once; 10% to 13% is in the top ten. Trimming removed 3 bases at V and 2 bases at J, with 5 bases between. Per the germline V gene, CDR1 is SNHLY and CDR2 is FYNNEI. This CDR3 is 13 amino acids long. V is TRBV2 and J is TRBJ1-5; no clear D. The sequencing input was peripheral blood. This TCR came from a human donor in a cohort sampled during active COVID-19. CDR3 amino acids: CASSDSGNQPQHF. CDR3 DNA: TGTGCCAGCAGTGACTCGGGCAATCAGCCCCAGCATTTT. Filled out from reference TRBV2 and TRBJ1-5, the complete variable domain reads EPEVTQTPSHQVTQMGQEVILRCVPISNHLYFYWYRQILGQKVEFLVSFYNNEISEKSEIFDDQFSVERPDGSNFTLKIRSTKLEDSAMYFCASSDSGNQPQHFGDGTRLSIL.